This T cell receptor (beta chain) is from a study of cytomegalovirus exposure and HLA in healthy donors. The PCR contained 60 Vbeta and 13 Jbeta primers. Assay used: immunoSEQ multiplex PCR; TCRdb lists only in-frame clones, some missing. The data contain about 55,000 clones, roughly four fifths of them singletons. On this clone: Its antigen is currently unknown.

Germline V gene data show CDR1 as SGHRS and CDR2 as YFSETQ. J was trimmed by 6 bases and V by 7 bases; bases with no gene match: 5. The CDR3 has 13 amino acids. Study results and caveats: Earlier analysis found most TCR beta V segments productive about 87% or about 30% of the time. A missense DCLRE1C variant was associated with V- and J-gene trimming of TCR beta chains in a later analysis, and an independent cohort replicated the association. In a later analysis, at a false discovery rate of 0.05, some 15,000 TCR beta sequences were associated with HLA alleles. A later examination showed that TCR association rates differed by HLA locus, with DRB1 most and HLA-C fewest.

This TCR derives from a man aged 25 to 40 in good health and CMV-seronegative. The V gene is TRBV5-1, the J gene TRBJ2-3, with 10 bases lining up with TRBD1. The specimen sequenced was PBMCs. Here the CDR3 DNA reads TGCGCCAGCCGGACAGGGGGACTCGATACGCAGTATTTT. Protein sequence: CASRTGGLDTQYF.